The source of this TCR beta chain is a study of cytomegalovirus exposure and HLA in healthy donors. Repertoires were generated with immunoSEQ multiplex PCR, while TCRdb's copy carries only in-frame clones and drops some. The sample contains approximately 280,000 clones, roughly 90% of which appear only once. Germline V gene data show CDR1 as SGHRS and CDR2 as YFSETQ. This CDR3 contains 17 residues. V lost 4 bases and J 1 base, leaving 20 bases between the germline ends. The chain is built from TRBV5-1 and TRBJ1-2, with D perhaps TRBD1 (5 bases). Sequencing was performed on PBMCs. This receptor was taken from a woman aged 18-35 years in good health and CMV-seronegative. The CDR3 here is CASSPGTGVQVNYGYTF. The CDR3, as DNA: TGCGCCAGCAGCCCGGGGACGGGAGTTCAGGTTAACTATGGCTACACCTTC.